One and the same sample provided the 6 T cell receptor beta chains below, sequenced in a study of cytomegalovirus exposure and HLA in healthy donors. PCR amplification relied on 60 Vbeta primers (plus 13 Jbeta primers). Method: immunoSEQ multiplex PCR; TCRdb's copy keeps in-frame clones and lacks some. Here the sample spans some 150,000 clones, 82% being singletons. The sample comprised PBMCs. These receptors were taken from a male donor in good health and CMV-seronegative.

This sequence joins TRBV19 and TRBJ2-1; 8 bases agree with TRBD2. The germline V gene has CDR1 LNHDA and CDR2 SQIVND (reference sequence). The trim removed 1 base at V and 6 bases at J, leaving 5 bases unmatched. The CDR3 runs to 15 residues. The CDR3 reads CASSIGSGGSNEQFF. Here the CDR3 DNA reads TGTGCCAGTAGTATAGGGAGCGGGGGCTCCAATGAGCAGTTCTTC.

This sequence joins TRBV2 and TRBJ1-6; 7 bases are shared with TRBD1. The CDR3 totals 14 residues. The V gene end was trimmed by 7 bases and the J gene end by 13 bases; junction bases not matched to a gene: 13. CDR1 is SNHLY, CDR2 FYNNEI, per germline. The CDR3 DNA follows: TGTGCCAGCAATGTTCAGGGGGAGATATCGCCCCTCCACTTT. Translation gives CASNVQGEISPLHF.

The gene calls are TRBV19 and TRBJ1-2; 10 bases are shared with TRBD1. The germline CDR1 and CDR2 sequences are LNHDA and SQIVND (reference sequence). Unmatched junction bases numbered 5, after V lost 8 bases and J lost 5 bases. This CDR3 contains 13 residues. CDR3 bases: TGTGCCAGTGTTCGGGGACAGGGGTATGGCTACACCTTC. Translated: CASVRGQGYGYTF.

The CDR3 DNA sequence: TGTGCTAGTGGTTTGGGAGGGGGTCCGGAGACCCAGTACTTC. Amino acids: CASGLGGGPETQYF. The J gene is TRBJ2-5, the V gene TRBV12-5, with D tentatively TRBD1 (6 bases). The CDR3 runs to 14 residues. The V end lost 1 base, the J end lost 5 bases, and 11 bases lay between the germline ends. Germline V gene sequence: CDR1 LGHNT, CDR2 FRNRAP.

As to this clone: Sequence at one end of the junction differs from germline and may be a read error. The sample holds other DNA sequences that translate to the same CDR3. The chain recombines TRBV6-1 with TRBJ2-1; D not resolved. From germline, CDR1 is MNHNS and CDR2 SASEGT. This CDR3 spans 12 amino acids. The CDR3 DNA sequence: TGTGCCAGCAGCGCTATCGATAACGAGCAATTCTTC. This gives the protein CASSAIDNEQFF.

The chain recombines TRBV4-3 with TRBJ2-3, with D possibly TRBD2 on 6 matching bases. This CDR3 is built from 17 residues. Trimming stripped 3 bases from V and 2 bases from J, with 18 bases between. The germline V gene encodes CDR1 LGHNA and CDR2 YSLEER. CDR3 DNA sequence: TGCGCCAGCAGCCAGATGGTTGGTAGCGGATCCACAGATACGCAGTATTTT. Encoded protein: CASSQMVGSGSTDTQYF.